This TCR beta chain was documented in a study of blood T cell repertoires in COVID-19 (dated by TCRdb to the early 2020s). Regarding the complete study: The collaborator samples originated in the United States, Italy and Spain and spanned the acute and convalescent phases of COVID-19. The material from the prospective study consisted of cDNA or gDNA derived from T cells, B-cell-depleted T cells, or PBMCs. Deeply sampled blood TCRbeta repertoires from subjects exposed to, actively infected with, or recovered from COVID-19 were included in the dataset. The repertoires were released in a freely available public database intended as a resource for research on the immune response to SARS-CoV-2. The samples were drawn from two sources: the first 160 participants of the ongoing ImmuneRACE study, and 1,254 subjects contributed by 6 global collaborators. Sample metadata almost always included a de-identified subject ID, COVID-19 status, age in years and sex. Where available, HLA class I and class II types were obtained from metadata supplied by the sample provider rather than from assay-based typing.

To note about this clone: Its antigen is unknown. Nothing much larger sits one base from this clone, and base qualities are not available.

The CDR3 runs 13 residues from the cysteine to the phenylalanine. The CDR3 DNA has 39 bases and is translated from base 1. The germline V gene specifies KGHSH as CDR1 and LQKENI as CDR2. Between the V and J ends, shortened by 6 bases and 4 bases respectively, the junction contains 10 bases. In the prospective study, participants were about 18 to 95 years old, resided in fewer than 25 geographic areas of the United States, and were enrolled through a virtual design. In the prospective study, participants were assigned to cohorts based on the clinical history participants reported in a screening survey and a study questionnaire. ImmuneRACE Cohort 3 recovered participants were defined by two consecutive negative NP/OP PCR tests, healthcare professional clearance, or symptom resolution. In the prospective study, mobile phlebotomists collected whole blood, serum and a nasopharyngeal or oropharyngeal swab from each participant. Participants in the prospective study had the option to provide additional blood draws and questionnaires over an approximately 2-month period. Before DNA extraction, blood samples from the prospective study were shipped at room temperature or frozen.

The investigation overall reported the following: Clinical and demographic metadata were provided uncurated, with the amount varying by source and participant.

TCRbeta CDR3 regions were amplified from genomic DNA using the immunoSEQ Assay, a bias-controlled multiplex PCR. Per the authors' processing: Within the assay, amplification of reference gene primers was used to estimate how many nucleated cells each sample contained. To quantify the absolute abundance of each unique TCRbeta CDR3 rearrangement, sequence reads were collapsed and filtered. For each sample, productive Simpson clonality was calculated as the square root of Simpson's diversity index over productive rearrangements. TCRdb carries this immuneACCESS record with in-frame sequences only. Its versions omit some clonotypes, under half of them owing to an unresolved V gene in the studies checked, with the rest unexplained. V, J and clone size are those of that table, while D and trimming were read from the DNA. The sample contains 250,000 or so clones, about 80% of them found a single time. The top ten hold approximately 3.6% of the sample.

This TCR came from a man aged 50 or older who had recovered from COVID-19. Specimen: PBMCs or T cells enriched from blood (not recorded which). The V and J segments used are TRBV18 and TRBJ2-1, with TRBD2 perhaps the D gene, on 5 matching bases. The CDR3 region: CASSSPGYNEQFF. The DNA sequence follows: TGTGCCAGCTCTAGCCCGGGATACAATGAGCAGTTCTTC.